Reported below is one T cell receptor beta chain. The sample comes from a study of blood T cell repertoires in COVID-19. Recruitment covered roughly 22 US areas and drew participants whose ages spanned roughly 18 to 95 years. Cohort assignment relied on participant-reported clinical history. CDR3 size: 14 residues. Trimming took off 4 bases at V and 2 bases at J, with 11 bases between the two ends. In germline, CDR1 is SGHRS, CDR2 YFSETQ. The repertoire was sequenced with immunoSEQ multiplex PCR; TCRdb's copy has only in-frame clones and lacks some. This sample has roughly 180,000 clones, with over 80% found just once.

The sample comprised PBMCs or T cells enriched from blood (not recorded which). The TCR sequence derives from a woman aged 55 to 70 who had recovered from COVID-19. The rearrangement links TRBV5-1 to TRBJ2-3, with D possibly TRBD2 on 6 matching bases. The CDR3 coding sequence is TGCGCCAGCAGCCCGGGACTTGTCACAGATACGCAGTATTTT. This codes for CASSPGLVTDTQYF.